The present TCR beta chain was sequenced within a study of blood T cell repertoires in COVID-19. Enrolment of Seattle patients took place during active infection, and they were followed longitudinally. The CDR3 contains 16 residues. V was pared by 3 bases and J by 1 base, with 16 bases between. CDR1 DFQATT and CDR2 SNEGSKA come from the germline V gene (reference sequence). Per the authors' pipeline: Reference gene primer amplification yielded estimated nucleated cell counts. This table comes from immunoSEQ multiplex PCR, and its TCRdb copy is limited to in-frame clones, with some not included. V and J calls and clone size are as listed in that table; D and trimming were resolved from the DNA. This sample has 350,000 to 450,000 clones, with approximately 87% found just once.

The chain joins TRBV20-1 to TRBJ2-1; tentatively, D is TRBD1 (5 bases). This clonotype was sampled from a woman aged 60-75 years with COVID-19, enrolled during active disease. The sequenced material came from peripheral blood. CDR3 DNA: TGCAGTGCTAGTTTGCGCCGGGCAGGGTCCTACAATGAGCAGTTCTTC. The encoded protein is CSASLRRAGSYNEQFF.